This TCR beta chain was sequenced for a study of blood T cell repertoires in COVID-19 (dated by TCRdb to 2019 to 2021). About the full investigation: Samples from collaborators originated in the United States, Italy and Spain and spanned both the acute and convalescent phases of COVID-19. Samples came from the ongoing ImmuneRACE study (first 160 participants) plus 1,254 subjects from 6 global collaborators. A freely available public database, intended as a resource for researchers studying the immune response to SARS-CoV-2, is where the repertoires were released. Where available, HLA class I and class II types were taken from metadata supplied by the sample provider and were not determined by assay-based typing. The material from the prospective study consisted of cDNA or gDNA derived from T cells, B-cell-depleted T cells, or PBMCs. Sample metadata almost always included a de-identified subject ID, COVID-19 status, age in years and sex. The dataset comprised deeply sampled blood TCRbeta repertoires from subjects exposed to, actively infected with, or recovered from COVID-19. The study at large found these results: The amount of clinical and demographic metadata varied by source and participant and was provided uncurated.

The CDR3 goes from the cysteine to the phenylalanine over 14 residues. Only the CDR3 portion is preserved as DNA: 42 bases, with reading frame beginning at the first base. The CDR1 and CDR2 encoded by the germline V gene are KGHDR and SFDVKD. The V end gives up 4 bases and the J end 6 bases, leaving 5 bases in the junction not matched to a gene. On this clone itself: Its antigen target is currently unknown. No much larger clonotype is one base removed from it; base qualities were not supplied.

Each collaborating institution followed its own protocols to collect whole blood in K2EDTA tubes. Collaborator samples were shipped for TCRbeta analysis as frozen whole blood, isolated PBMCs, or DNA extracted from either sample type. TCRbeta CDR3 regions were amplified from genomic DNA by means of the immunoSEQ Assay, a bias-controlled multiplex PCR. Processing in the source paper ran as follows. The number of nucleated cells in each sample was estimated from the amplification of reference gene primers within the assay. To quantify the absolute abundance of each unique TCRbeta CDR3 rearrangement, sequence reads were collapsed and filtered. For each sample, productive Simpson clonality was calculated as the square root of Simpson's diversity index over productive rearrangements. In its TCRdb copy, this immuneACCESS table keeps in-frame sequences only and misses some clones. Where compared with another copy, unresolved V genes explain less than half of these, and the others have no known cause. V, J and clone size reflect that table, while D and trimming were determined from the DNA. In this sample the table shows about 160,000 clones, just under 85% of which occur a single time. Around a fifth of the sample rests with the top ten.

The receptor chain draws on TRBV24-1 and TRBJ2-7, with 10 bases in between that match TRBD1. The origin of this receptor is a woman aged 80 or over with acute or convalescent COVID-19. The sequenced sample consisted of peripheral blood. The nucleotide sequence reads TGTGCCACCAGTGAAAAGGACAGGGGGGCCGAGCAGTACTTC. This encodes CATSEKDRGAEQYF.